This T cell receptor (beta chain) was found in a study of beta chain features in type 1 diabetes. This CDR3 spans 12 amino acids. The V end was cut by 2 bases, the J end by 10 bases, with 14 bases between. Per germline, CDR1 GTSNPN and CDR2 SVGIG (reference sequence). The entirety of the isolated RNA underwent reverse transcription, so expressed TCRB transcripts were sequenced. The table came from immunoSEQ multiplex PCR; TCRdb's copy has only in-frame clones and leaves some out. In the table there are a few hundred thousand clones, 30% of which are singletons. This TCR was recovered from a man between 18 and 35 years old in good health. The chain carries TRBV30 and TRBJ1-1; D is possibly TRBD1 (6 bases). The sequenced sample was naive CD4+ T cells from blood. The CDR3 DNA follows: TGTGCCTGGAGTACCGGGGGGCCGGGAGCTTTCTTT. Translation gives CAWSTGGPGAFF.